These 27 T cell receptor beta chains were all obtained from the same sample, sequenced in a study of blood T cell repertoires in COVID-19 (TCRdb year 2020). The receptor library was made with the immunoSEQ multiplex PCR assay. TCRdb took this table from immuneACCESS and kept in-frame rearrangements with V and J called. Such tables lack part of the clones; where checked against another copy, unresolved V genes explain under half of the gap, and the rest is unexplained. For this sample there are some 320,000 clones; around 84% appear just once. Approximately 1.9% of the sample is in the top ten clones. The sample comprised PBMCs or T cells enriched from blood (not recorded which). These receptors all stem from a woman in her thirties who had been exposed to COVID-19.

The chain employs TRBV28 and TRBJ1-2; 9 nucleotides match TRBD1. V shed 7 bases and J 4 bases; nucleotides not matched to a gene: 19. Germline CDR1 is MDHEN and CDR2 is SYDVKM. The CDR3 covers 18 residues. The CDR3 is CASNNRGRFIPDTYGYTF. CDR3 nucleotide sequence: TGTGCCAGCAATAACAGGGGGCGTTTCATACCTGACACCTATGGCTACACCTTC.

The J gene is TRBJ1-4, the V gene TRBV28, with TRBD1 as a possible D gene (6 bases). This CDR3 has 14 residues. Between the trimmed V and J ends, which lost 5 bases and 5 bases, there was a span of 12 bases. CDR1 and CDR2 from the germline V gene are MDHEN and SYDVKM. CDR3 DNA: TGTGCCAGCAGTAAGGACAGCTTCAATGAAAAACTGTTTTTT. Translation: CASSKDSFNEKLFF.

V gene TRBV27 combines with J gene TRBJ1-2, with D hard to call. Germline values: CDR1 MNHEY, CDR2 SMNVEV (reference sequence). The CDR3 consists of 13 residues. V lost 0 bases to trimming and J lost 4 bases, with 6 bases between them. CDR3 nucleotide sequence: TGTGCCAGCAGTTTATCGTCAGGCTATGGCTACACCTTC. It translates to CASSLSSGYGYTF.

The chain uses TRBV3-1 (or the pseudogene TRBV3-2) and TRBJ2-2; D may be TRBD1 (6 bases). The CDR3 runs to 14 residues. The germline gives CDR1 LGHDT, CDR2 YNNKEL (reference sequence). The CDR3: CACQGPANTGELFF. The CDR3 region has the DNA TGTGCTTGTCAGGGGCCTGCGAACACCGGGGAGCTGTTTTTT.

This chain links TRBV15 with TRBJ2-3, with TRBD1 identical over 10 bases. V was pared by 3 bases and J by 5 bases, with 8 bases of the junction left unmatched. Per the germline V gene, CDR1 is LNHNV and CDR2 is YYDKDF (reference sequence). The CDR3 consists of 16 residues. The CDR3 coding sequence is TGTGCCACCAGCAGTCCGGGACAGGGGTTTGGAGATACGCAGTATTTT. Encoded protein: CATSSPGQGFGDTQYF. The full variable domain, with the rest looked up from reference TRBV15 and TRBJ2-3, is DAMVIQNPRYQVTQFGKPVTLSCSQTLNHNVMYWYQQKSSQAPKLLFHYYDKDFNNEADTPDNFQSRRPNTSFCFLDIRSPGLGDTAMYLCATSSPGQGFGDTQYFGPGTRLTVL.

The chain links TRBV4-1 to TRBJ1-2; 7 bases are a match to TRBD1. CDR3 length equals 17 residues. The V gene's germline CDR1 is MGHRA and CDR2 YSYEKL. After removal of 2 bases from V and 6 bases from J, the junction contained 15 bases not matched to a gene. CDR3 sequence reads: CASSQHKRETGHNGYTF. In DNA form, the CDR3 reads TGCGCCAGCAGCCAACATAAACGGGAGACAGGGCATAATGGCTACACCTTC.

Only one count was recorded for this clone. The J gene is TRBJ1-2, the V gene TRBV28, with 9 bases lining up with TRBD1. Germline values: CDR1 MDHEN, CDR2 SYDVKM. V shed 6 bases and J 5 bases; nucleotides not matched to a gene: 7. The CDR3 is 14 amino acids. The CDR3, as DNA: TGTGCCAGCAGAAAGACCGGGACAGGGTATGGCTACACCTTC. This codes for CASRKTGTGYGYTF.

The V gene is TRBV3-1 (or the pseudogene TRBV3-2), the J gene TRBJ2-1; the D is unclear. Germline-derived CDR1 and CDR2 are LGHDT and YNNKEL (reference sequence). The CDR3 extends over 17 amino acids. Trimming cost V 0 bases and J 4 bases, with 16 bases left between them. In nucleotides, the CDR3 is TGTGCCAGCAGCCAAGACCATCCGCAGAATTTATACAATGAGCAGTTCTTC. This codes for CASSQDHPQNLYNEQFF.

CDR3 DNA: TGTGCCAGCAGTTTATCGATAACAGCCATAGGAGAAGCTTTCTTT. Encoded protein: CASSLSITAIGEAFF. V gene TRBV27 combines with J gene TRBJ1-1, with D hard to call. Germline loops: CDR1 MNHEY, CDR2 SMNVEV (reference sequence). This CDR3 contains 15 residues. V dropped 0 bases and J dropped 8 bases, with 16 bases sitting between them.

V usage is TRBV7-2 and J usage is TRBJ2-5; 9 nucleotides agree with TRBD1. The CDR3 totals 14 residues. J was trimmed by 5 bases and V by 1 base; bases with no gene match: 2. Germline V gene sequence: CDR1 SGHTA, CDR2 FQGNSA. CDR3 nucleotide sequence: TGTGCCAGCAGCTTAGACAGGGGGCAGGAGACCCAGTACTTC. It codes for CASSLDRGQETQYF.

V is TRBV28 and J is TRBJ1-2, with 7 positions matching TRBD1. Trimming took 6 bases from V and 5 from J; bases not matched to a gene: 15. Germline loops: CDR1 MDHEN, CDR2 SYDVKM. This CDR3 region has 16 residues. The CDR3 DNA reads as TGTGCCAGCAGAATAGAACGACAGGGAATAAAATATGGCTACACCTTC. Amino acid sequence: CASRIERQGIKYGYTF.

The chain carries TRBV6-5 and TRBJ2-2, with a weak D call TRBD2 (5 bases). V lost 8 bases and J 7 bases, leaving 17 bases between the germline ends. The CDR3 runs to 14 residues. The germline gives CDR1 MNHEY, CDR2 SVGAGI. The DNA for the CDR3 is TGTGCCAGCTCCCGGGCAGGAGGTAACGGGGAGCTGTTTTTT. It is translated as CASSRAGGNGELFF.

The genes are TRBV12-3 or TRBV12-4 and TRBJ2-7; TRBD2 might be the D (6 bases). V dropped 6 bases and J dropped 11 bases, with 20 bases sitting between them. The CDR3 is 13 residues long. The CDR3 DNA reads as TGTGCCAGCAGGACGGAGGGACTCCCGGCCGAGTACTTC. Translated, it gives CASRTEGLPAEYF.

The V call is TRBV28, the J call TRBJ1-2; no reliable D call. Germline CDR1 is MDHEN and CDR2 is SYDVKM. V gave up 8 bases and J gave up 4 bases, with 14 bases separating them. The CDR3 is 13 amino acids. The CDR3 spells CASQRPGSYGYTF. CDR3 bases: TGTGCCAGCCAGCGGCCGGGTTCCTATGGCTACACCTTC.

The chain is built from TRBV19 and TRBJ2-7, with 7 bases fitting TRBD1. The CDR3 consists of 15 residues. Germline CDR1 reads LNHDA; CDR2 reads SQIVND (reference sequence). The J segment lost 4 bases and the V segment lost 11 bases, leaving 17 bases of the junction unmatched. The CDR3 sequence is CAQRGLAERRYEQYF. The CDR3 DNA sequence: TGTGCCCAAAGGGGGCTTGCGGAGAGGAGGTACGAGCAGTACTTC. Full variable domain (outside the CDR3, taken from reference TRBV19 and TRBJ2-7): DGGITQSPKYLFRKEGQNVTLSCEQNLNHDAMYWYRQDPGQGLRLIYYSQIVNDFQKGDIAEGYSVSREKKESFPLTVTSAQKNPTAFYLCAQRGLAERRYEQYFGPGTRLTVT.

The sample holds a few counts of this clone. The DNA of the CDR3 is TGTGCCAGCTCACCACAAAAACAGTTTAGCAATCAGCCCCAGCATTTT. It codes for CASSPQKQFSNQPQHF. This chain uses TRBV18 with TRBJ1-5; D unclear. The CDR3 loop spans 16 amino acids. CDR1 is KGHSH, CDR2 LQKENI, per germline. Trimming cost V 1 base and J 0 bases, with 10 bases left between them.

The chain joins TRBV4-2 to TRBJ2-1; a weak D match, TRBD2 (6 bases). CDR3 length equals 15 residues. Germline V CDR1 and CDR2: LGHNA, YNFKEQ. V was clipped by 1 base and J by 10 bases, with 17 bases between them. The CDR3 region is CASSQASSVNTEQFF. The CDR3 nucleotides are TGTGCCAGCAGCCAAGCGTCTAGCGTTAATACGGAGCAGTTCTTC.

The rearrangement links TRBV15 to TRBJ1-1, with 7 bases fitting TRBD1. Germline V gives CDR1 LNHNV, CDR2 YYDKDF (reference sequence). The CDR3 is made up of 14 amino acids. V lost 1 base, J lost 8 bases, and 7 bases stayed unmatched. CDR3 sequence (DNA): TGTGCCACCAGCAGAGGAGACAGGGACCACGAAGCTTTCTTT. Translation: CATSRGDRDHEAFF.

The V gene is TRBV4-3, the J gene TRBJ2-1; 8 bases line up with TRBD1. CDR3 length: 16 residues. In germline, CDR1 is LGHNA, CDR2 YSLEER. The trim removed 0 bases at V and 6 bases at J, leaving 7 bases unmatched. CDR3 coding DNA: TGCGCCAGCAGCCAAGAGTTCGGGACAGGACCCAATGAGCAGTTCTTC. This translates into CASSQEFGTGPNEQFF.

The genes are TRBV7-9 and TRBJ1-1, with D possibly matching TRBD1 (6 bases). The CDR3 consists of 16 residues. The V end lost 1 base, the J end lost 0 bases, and 12 bases lay between the germline ends. Germline V gene lookup returns CDR1 SEHNR and CDR2 FQNEAQ (reference sequence). In DNA, the CDR3 is TGTGCCAGCAGCTTAGAGGGGACACCCCTGAACACTGAAGCTTTCTTT. It translates to CASSLEGTPLNTEAFF. Filled out from reference TRBV7-9 and TRBJ1-1, the complete variable domain reads DTGVSQNPRHKITKRGQNVTFRCDPISEHNRLYWYRQTLGQGPEFLTYFQNEAQLEKSRLLSDRFSAERPKGSFSTLEIQRTEQGDSAMYLCASSLEGTPLNTEAFFGQGTRLTVV.

This clone occurred a few times. The chain joins TRBV4-3 to TRBJ2-2; 10 positions match TRBD2. After removal of 5 bases from V and 4 bases from J, the junction contained 4 bases not matched to a gene. The CDR3 has 15 residues. Per germline, CDR1 LGHNA and CDR2 YSLEER. CDR3 bases: TGCGCCAGCAGCGCCGGACTAGCGGTCACCGGGGAGCTGTTTTTT. It codes for CASSAGLAVTGELFF.

The count of this clone is one. CDR3 DNA sequence: TGTGCCAGCAGCGCCTCTGGCGGCGAGCAGTACTTC. Translated, it gives CASSASGGEQYF. The V and J genes are TRBV9 and TRBJ2-7; no clear D. The CDR3 is 12 residues long. Looked up from germline, CDR1 is SGDLS and CDR2 is YYNGEE. V gave up 3 bases and J gave up 6 bases, with 10 bases separating them.

The J gene is TRBJ1-1, the V gene TRBV28, with D uncertain. The CDR3 consists of 13 residues. V was clipped by 8 bases and J by 0 bases, with 10 bases between them. CDR1 is MDHEN, CDR2 SYDVKM, per germline. Here the CDR3 DNA reads TGTGCCAGCGGCCAAGTCATGAACACTGAAGCTTTCTTT. Translation gives CASGQVMNTEAFF.

The chain is built from TRBV4-2 and TRBJ2-3; D uncertain. From germline, CDR1 is LGHNA and CDR2 YNFKEQ. V shed 4 bases and J shed 4 bases, with 9 bases lying between them. The CDR3 contains 13 residues. Here the CDR3 reads CASSPTESDTQYF. Here the CDR3 DNA reads TGTGCCAGCAGCCCTACAGAGTCAGATACGCAGTATTTT.

The chain recombines TRBV7-2 with TRBJ2-1; 10 bases line up with TRBD1. Germline V CDR1 and CDR2: SGHTA, FQGNSA. The CDR3 extends over 14 amino acids. The V and J ends lost 4 bases and 9 bases, in that order; junction bases with no gene match: 6. The DNA of the CDR3 is TGTGCCAGCAGCTATCGACAGGGGGCTTTTGAGCAGTTCTTC. It codes for CASSYRQGAFEQFF. The full variable domain, in which reference TRBV7-2 and TRBJ2-1 provide the parts outside the CDR3, is GAGVSQSPSNKVTEKGKDVELRCDPISGHTALYWYRQSLGQGLEFLIYFQGNSAPDKSGLPSDRFSAERTGGSVSTLTIQRTQQEDSAVYLCASSYRQGAFEQFFGPGTRLTVL.

V is TRBV28 and J is TRBJ2-5; D perhaps matches TRBD2 (7 bases). Trimming removed 5 bases from V and 5 bases from J, with 18 bases in between. The CDR3 is 15 amino acids. Germline CDR1 is MDHEN and CDR2 is SYDVKM. CDR3 region: CASSVGSGGQETQYF. In DNA form, the CDR3 reads TGTGCCAGCAGTGTGGGGTCGGGGGGCCAGGAGACCCAGTACTTC.

This chain connects TRBV5-1 to TRBJ2-1; a weak D match, TRBD2 (6 bases). V lost 4 bases and J 8 bases, leaving 16 bases between the germline ends. This CDR3 region has 14 residues. Germline lookup yields CDR1 SGHRS and CDR2 YFSETQ. The CDR3 nucleotides read TGCGCCAGCAGCCCGACCCTAGCGTTGGATGAGCAGTTCTTC. Translated, it gives CASSPTLALDEQFF.